Listed here are 15 T cell receptor beta chains from one sample, sequenced in a study of T-cell memory formation after mild COVID-19. MiXCR, run by TCRdb on the 5' RACE reads, gives a single entry per CDR3 protein. There are hundreds of thousands of distinct CDR3 sequences in the sample; about 20% occur only once, and around 7.7% lies in the top ten. Sequencing was performed on PBMCs or a T cell subset sorted from them (not recorded which). The source is an adult woman who had mild COVID-19 (a few samples of this study predate the infection). Cell type and time point are not known.

This chain links TRBV20-1 with TRBJ2-3, with 10 bases matching TRBD2. CDR1 and CDR2 (germline): DFQATT, SNEGSKA (reference sequence). The ends lost 4 bases at V and 6 bases at J; junction bases unmatched: 13. This CDR3 comprises 16 residues. The CDR3 DNA reads TGCAGTGCTACCAGGGGGAGCGGGAGGGAATCGGATACGCAGTATTTT. Translating gives CSATRGSGRESDTQYF.

The chain is built from TRBV10-3 and TRBJ2-1; D unresolved. The CDR3 loop spans 15 amino acids. Per germline, CDR1 ENHRY and CDR2 SYGVKD. V was pared by 3 bases and J by 1 base, with 10 bases between. The CDR3 protein is CAISDGQKSYNEQFF. CDR3 sequence (DNA): TGTGCCATCAGTGACGGCCAGAAGTCCTACAATGAGCAGTTCTTC.

The table lists this clonotype with many counts. The chain has TRBV6-2 or TRBV6-3 and TRBJ2-5; 7 bases map to TRBD1. The V gene end was trimmed by 5 bases and the J gene end by 5 bases; junction bases not matched to a gene: 2. The CDR3 contains 12 residues. Germline lookup yields CDR1 MNHEY and CDR2 SVGEGT. In DNA, the CDR3 is TGTGCCAGCAGTGGGACAGCCGAGACCCAGTACTTC. Translation: CASSGTAETQYF.

The chain carries TRBV7-9 and TRBJ2-7; 8 positions match TRBD1. This CDR3 contains 14 residues. J lost 0 bases, V lost 4 bases, and 2 bases had no gene match. Germline V gene data show CDR1 as SEHNR and CDR2 as FQNEAQ (reference sequence). In nucleotides, the CDR3 is TGTGCCAGCAGCTCGCAGGGGGCCTCCTACGAGCAGTACTTC. It translates to CASSSQGASYEQYF.

This clonotype was picked up a small number of times. V and J are TRBV24-1 and TRBJ2-7; no firm D call. Germline V lookup: CDR1 KGHDR, CDR2 SFDVKD. V dropped 4 bases and J dropped 7 bases, with 7 bases sitting between them. The CDR3 has 11 amino acids. CDR3 loop: CATSDSREQYF. Here the CDR3 DNA reads TGTGCCACCAGTGACTCCCGGGAGCAGTACTTC.

The rearrangement uses TRBV6-5 and TRBJ2-3; 7 bases match TRBD2. CDR3 length: 16 residues. V lost 0 bases, J lost 1 base, and 4 bases stayed unmatched. CDR1 and CDR2 from the germline V gene are MNHEY and SVGAGI. This CDR3 reads CASSYSASGRTDTQYF. The DNA of the CDR3 is TGTGCCAGCAGTTACTCGGCTAGCGGACGCACAGATACGCAGTATTTT.

This clonotype was detected a few times. J is TRBJ2-2 and V is TRBV7-9; no firm D call. Trimming cost V 4 bases and J 5 bases, with 26 bases left between them. The CDR3 is 19 residues long. The germline gives CDR1 SEHNR, CDR2 FQNEAQ (reference sequence). The CDR3 loop is CASSSPTTPGRRRTGELFF. CDR3 nucleotide sequence: TGTGCCAGCAGCTCGCCTACCACCCCCGGCAGGCGACGAACCGGGGAGCTGTTTTTT.

Only a few counts were recorded for this clonotype. The rearrangement links TRBV10-3 to TRBJ2-5; the D call may be TRBD1 or TRBD2 (5 bases each). The CDR3 spans 14 residues. Germline CDR1 reads ENHRY; CDR2 reads SYGVKD. Trimming left V 6 bases short and J 5 bases short, with 16 bases between. CDR3: CAISQRGDGETQYF. The CDR3 nucleotides are TGTGCCATCAGCCAACGAGGGGATGGTGAGACCCAGTACTTC.

The chain links TRBV19 to TRBJ2-6, with D unclear. Germline CDR1 reads LNHDA; CDR2 reads SQIVND (reference sequence). The CDR3 is 16 amino acids. Trimming took 5 bases from V and 9 from J, leaving 20 bases between them. The CDR3 DNA follows: TGTGCCAGTAGTCAGTCTAGTTATGTGAGTGGCAACGTCCTGACTTTC. Its protein product is CASSQSSYVSGNVLTF.

The chain carries TRBV5-1 and TRBJ1-2, with 11 positions matching TRBD1. V gave up 0 bases and J gave up 2 bases; unmatched junction bases: 9. The germline gives CDR1 SGHRS, CDR2 YFSETQ. This CDR3 has 18 residues. The CDR3 DNA is TGCGCCAGCAGCTTGGAAGTGGGACAGGGGGGATTCAACTATGGCTACACCTTC. Translated: CASSLEVGQGGFNYGYTF. The full variable domain, its missing parts supplied by reference TRBV5-1 and TRBJ1-2, is KAGVTQTPRYLIKTRGQQVTLSCSPISGHRSVSWYQQTPGQGLQFLFEYFSETQRNKGNFPGRFSGRQFSNSRSEMNVSTLELGDSALYLCASSLEVGQGGFNYGYTFGSGTRLTVV.

The V call is TRBV7-2, the J call TRBJ2-1; TRBD2 agrees at 10 bases. Per the germline V gene, CDR1 is SGHTA and CDR2 is FQGNSA. After removal of 2 bases from V and 9 bases from J, the junction contained 10 bases not matched to a gene. CDR3 length equals 16 residues. The CDR3 DNA sequence: TGTGCCAGCAGCTTAATGTCCCTAGCGGGAGAGGTTGAGCAGTTCTTC. It is translated as CASSLMSLAGEVEQFF.

This clonotype has more than one count but fewer than ten. The chain combines TRBV7-2 with TRBJ2-1; 7 nucleotides agree with TRBD2. V lost 1 base, J lost 4 bases, and 7 bases stayed unmatched. Germline V gene data show CDR1 as SGHTA and CDR2 as FQGNSA. This CDR3 has 16 residues. In DNA, the CDR3 is TGTGCCAGCAGCTTAGAGGCGACGGGAGGATACAATGAGCAGTTCTTC. Its protein is CASSLEATGGYNEQFF.

The genes are TRBV7-2 and TRBJ2-2, with TRBD1 as a possible D gene (5 bases). Trimming stripped 1 base from V and 0 bases from J, with 9 bases between. This CDR3 comprises 16 residues. Germline lookup yields CDR1 SGHTA and CDR2 FQGNSA. DNA for the CDR3: TGTGCCAGCAGCTTAGACGGACATACGAACACCGGGGAGCTGTTTTTT. The encoded protein is CASSLDGHTNTGELFF.

The chain couples TRBV5-1 to TRBJ2-1; possibly TRBD1 or TRBD2 for D (5 bases each). From germline, CDR1 is SGHRS and CDR2 YFSETQ. The length of the CDR3 is 14 residues. Between the trimmed V and J ends, which lost 4 bases and 9 bases, there was a span of 17 bases. In nucleotides, the CDR3 is TGCGCCAGCAGCCCCGGGGCTAGAGAGGGTGAGCAGTTCTTC. It translates to CASSPGAREGEQFF.

This clonotype has only a few counts. The rearrangement uses TRBV12-3 or TRBV12-4 and TRBJ2-1; 9 nucleotides agree with TRBD2. This CDR3 contains 16 residues. V was pared by 6 bases and J by 9 bases, with 15 bases of the junction left unmatched. The CDR3: CASRPSSGTSTTEQFF. The CDR3 DNA is TGTGCCAGCAGGCCCTCCTCCGGGACTAGCACGACTGAGCAGTTCTTC.